This TCR beta chain was identified during a study of T-cell reconstitution after alpha-beta-depleted transplantation in children. Unique molecular identifiers were incorporated during preparation of the TCRbeta library. One entry per CDR3 protein, called by TCRdb with MiXCR from the PCR reads. The sample shows more than 200,000 distinct CDR3 sequences, around a sixth of them seen only once. This clonotype appeared a few times. Trimming cost V 1 base and J 0 bases, with 11 bases left between them. In germline, CDR1 is SGHDT, CDR2 YYEEEE. There are 16 residues in the CDR3. The J gene is TRBJ2-1, the V gene TRBV5-6; D gene uncertain. Sequencing used PBMCs, mostly from graft donor cells, obtained 360 days after TCRalphabeta/CD19-depleted stem cell transplant. The source is a male patient aged 2-10 years who had a stem cell transplant for acute lymphoblastic leukemia, so the T cells may come from the graft donor. The CDR3 is CASSLNILSSYNEQFF. The DNA of the CDR3 is TGTGCCAGCAGCTTGAACATTTTGAGCTCCTACAATGAGCAGTTCTTC.